This T cell receptor (beta chain) was captured in a study of blood T cell repertoires in COVID-19. In the original workflow: Estimated nucleated cell counts came from reference gene primer amplification. Method: immunoSEQ multiplex PCR; TCRdb's copy keeps in-frame clones and lacks some. From that table come the V and J calls and clone size; the DNA was used to work out D and trimming. The table records roughly 70,000 clones, less than 85% of them present only once. The CDR3 spans 14 residues. Germline V CDR1 and CDR2: SGHRS, YFSETQ. Trimming cost V 5 bases and J 5 bases, with 13 bases left between them.

The chain joins TRBV5-1 to TRBJ2-2; D is perhaps TRBD2 (5 bases). This sequence originates from a man aged 55 to 69 with acute or convalescent COVID-19. The material sequenced was peripheral blood. This CDR3 reads CASRPDPGTGELFF. CDR3 nucleotide sequence: TGCGCCAGCAGGCCCGACCCGGGGACCGGGGAGCTGTTTTTT.